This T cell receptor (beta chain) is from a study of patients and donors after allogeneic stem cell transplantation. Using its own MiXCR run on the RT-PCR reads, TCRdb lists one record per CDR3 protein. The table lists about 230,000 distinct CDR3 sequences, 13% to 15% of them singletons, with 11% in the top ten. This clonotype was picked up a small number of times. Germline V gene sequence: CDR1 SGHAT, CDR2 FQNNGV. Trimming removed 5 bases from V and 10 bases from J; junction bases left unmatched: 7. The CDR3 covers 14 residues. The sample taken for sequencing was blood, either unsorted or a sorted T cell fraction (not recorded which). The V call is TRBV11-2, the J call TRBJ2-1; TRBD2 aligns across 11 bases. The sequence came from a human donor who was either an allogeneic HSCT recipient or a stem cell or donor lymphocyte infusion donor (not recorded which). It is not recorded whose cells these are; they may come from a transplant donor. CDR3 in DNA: TGTGCCAGCAGCCCCATAGCGGGAGGGCACGAGCAGTTCTTC. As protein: CASSPIAGGHEQFF.